This TCR beta chain appears in the sequencing data of a study of blood T cell repertoires in COVID-19. Patients of the Seattle cohort, enrolled during active infection, were followed longitudinally. Here immunoSEQ multiplex PCR was the method, and the copy in TCRdb shows in-frame clones only, minus some. The sample includes 200,000 to 250,000 clones, more than 80% of them seen just once. This CDR3 comprises 14 residues. Trimming took 3 bases from V and 6 from J, leaving 9 bases between them. Germline lookup yields CDR1 MDHEN and CDR2 SYDVKM. Material for sequencing was peripheral blood. The V call is TRBV28, the J call TRBJ1-6, with D maybe TRBD1 (5 bases). The TCR sequence derives from a woman in her twenties or thirties with COVID-19, enrolled during active disease. CDR3 sequence: CASSFRGVNSPLHF. The CDR3 DNA sequence: TGTGCCAGCAGTTTCCGGGGGGTTAATTCACCCCTCCACTTT.